The T cell receptor beta chain under discussion was sequenced for a study of cytomegalovirus exposure and HLA in healthy donors. As concerns this clone: Its antigen is not known.

PCR primers comprised 60 Vbeta and 13 Jbeta primers. Assay used: immunoSEQ multiplex PCR; TCRdb lists only in-frame clones, some missing. The sample has approximately 110,000 clones, 76% seen once; the top ten hold 7.7%. The CDR3 runs to 11 residues. Germline V gene lookup returns CDR1 SGHVS and CDR2 FQNEAQ. V was trimmed by 4 bases and J by 3 bases, leaving 2 bases between them. General study findings and limits: An Asian-associated ancestry cluster reportedly showed fewer N-insertions than the approximately 620-donor mean in a later analysis. What a later analysis showed was that several of the most significant clusters appeared linked to common viral pathogens. Rarity marked most TCR sequences, yet some public TCRs occurred in many donors. A previous analysis found most TCR beta V segments productive roughly 87% or roughly 30% of the time.

The clonotype was recovered from a woman aged 45 to 65 in good health and CMV-seropositive. The chain employs TRBV7-8 and TRBJ2-3; no definite D call. Sequencing was performed on PBMCs. CDR3 region: CASSSTDTQYF. CDR3 DNA sequence: TGTGCCAGCAGCTCAACAGATACGCAGTATTTT.